This T cell receptor (beta chain) was captured in a study of tumor and adjacent non-tumor tissue in lung cancer. Study-level results: Shorter survival was associated with higher TCR diversity in tumors. Compared with tumor, normal lung showed significantly lower TCR diversity.

In the case of this clonotype: Its antigen is not identified. The junction differs from germline at one of its ends, possibly a read error.

Germline V gene data show CDR1 as SQVTM and CDR2 as ANQGSEA. The CDR3 sequence is 14 residues long. RNA was extracted from bulk tissue without any cell sorting. The library came from three nested PCR rounds adapted from ARM-PCR protocols. TCRdb passed the multiplex PCR reads through MiXCR, listing each CDR3 protein once. The table includes about 76,000 distinct CDR3 sequences, around 70% detected once. This rearrangement joins TRBV29-1 to TRBJ1-1; 8 bases agree with TRBD1. The receptor's source is a woman aged 65 to 85 with non-small cell lung cancer. Specimen: lung tumor tissue. The CDR3, as DNA: TGCAGCGAGACCGGACTACAGGGGGACACTGATGCTTTCTTT. This codes for CSETGLQGDTDAFF.